These 4 T cell receptor beta chains were all obtained from the same sample, sequenced in a study of shared clonotypes between healthy human individuals. Data came from immunoSEQ multiplex PCR; TCRdb stores just in-frame clones and leaves some out. The table records 730,000 or so clones, more than 70% of them present only once. The sample comprised memory CD4+ T cells sorted from blood. The subset denotes: CD45RA-negative fraction. These receptors came from a woman aged 25 to 39 in good health.

The rearrangement uses TRBV14 and TRBJ1-1, with D perhaps matching TRBD1 (5 bases). The CDR3 totals 16 residues. Germline CDR1 is SGHDN and CDR2 is FVKESK. V was shortened by 1 base and J by 4 bases, with 16 bases between the two germline ends. CDR3 bases: TGTGCCAGCAGCCAAGTCTTCCCGGGGCCAGGCACTGAAGCTTTCTTT. It yields the protein CASSQVFPGPGTEAFF. The full variable domain, completed using reference TRBV14 and TRBJ1-1, is EAGVTQFPSHSVIEKGQTVTLRCDPISGHDNLYWYRRVMGKEIKFLLHFVKESKQDESGMPNNRFLAERTGGTYSTLKVQPAELEDSGVYFCASSQVFPGPGTEAFFGQGTRLTVV.

V usage is TRBV19 and J usage is TRBJ2-4, with D unresolved. The V end lost 4 bases, the J end lost 0 bases, and 10 bases lay between the germline ends. Germline V gene data show CDR1 as LNHDA and CDR2 as SQIVND (reference sequence). This CDR3 has 15 amino acids. CDR3 nucleotide sequence: TGTGCCAGTAGTAACCTAGACGGAGCCAAAAACATTCAGTACTTC. Amino acid sequence: CASSNLDGAKNIQYF.

To note about this clone: Since no conserved phenylalanine or tryptophan closes the CDR3, a read error is the likely cause. The DNA is omitted, as the CDR3 cannot be located on it reliably, and the CDR3 follows TCRdb's listing. This chain uses TRBV28 with TRBJ2-7; whether TRBD2, the table's D call, matches the DNA was not checked. The CDR3 is 13 amino acids in total, end residues counted. CDR1 and CDR2 from the germline V gene are MDHEN and SYDVKM. CDR3 region: CASSSIRGLAGDI.

This clone was detected only a few times. The rearrangement links TRBV6-5 to TRBJ1-2; tentative D call: TRBD1 (5 bases). CDR1 MNHEY and CDR2 SVGAGI come from the germline V gene. The CDR3 sequence is 11 residues long. Trimming shortened V by 8 bases and J by 5 bases, and 9 bases separated the two germline ends. The chain's CDR3 is CASGTDYGYTF. CDR3 nucleotide sequence: TGTGCCAGCGGGACCGATTATGGCTACACCTTC.